These 8 T cell receptor beta chains came from one sample sequenced in a study of blood T cell repertoires in COVID-19 (dated by TCRdb to about 2020). The library relied on the immunoSEQ multiplex PCR assay. TCRdb obtained this table from immuneACCESS and retained in-frame rearrangements with V and J assigned. These tables miss some clones; where compared with another copy, unresolved V genes account for less than half of the shortfall, and the remainder is unexplained. The sample records around 100,000 clones, approximately 83% of which are singletons. Jointly, the top ten make up approximately 0.76% of the sample. The sequenced sample was peripheral blood. The receptors originated from a woman in her sixties or seventies with acute or convalescent COVID-19.

V and J are TRBV25-1 and TRBJ1-2; no clear D. Germline V gene sequence: CDR1 MGHDK, CDR2 SYGVNS. The CDR3 runs to 13 residues. Trimming stripped 2 bases from V and 8 bases from J, with 12 bases between. The CDR3 DNA reads TGTGCCAGCAGTGAAGACCGGGTGAACGGCTACACCTTC. Encoded protein: CASSEDRVNGYTF.

The DNA for the CDR3 is TGTGCCAGTAGTCTTCGACCTACCGGAGGGGACTACGAGCAGTACTTC. This translates into CASSLRPTGGDYEQYF. J is TRBJ2-7 and V is TRBV19; D possibly corresponds to TRBD2 (6 bases). This CDR3 comprises 16 residues. Germline V gene lookup returns CDR1 LNHDA and CDR2 SQIVND (reference sequence). The ends were cut back, 5 bases at V and 3 bases at J, with 20 bases in the middle.

The chain carries TRBV18 and TRBJ2-1, with 11 nucleotides matching TRBD2. V shed 0 bases, J shed 7 bases, and the junction held 5 bases outside the gene matches. The CDR3 has 16 amino acids. CDR1 and CDR2 (germline): KGHSH, LQKENI. This chain's CDR3 is CASSPPGLAGYNEQFF. Here the CDR3 DNA reads TGTGCCAGCTCACCACCAGGACTAGCGGGCTATAATGAGCAGTTCTTC.

This rearrangement joins TRBV15 to TRBJ2-1; 8 bases are a match to TRBD1. V gave up 4 bases and J gave up 8 bases; unmatched junction bases: 10. CDR1 is LNHNV and CDR2 is YYDKDF in the germline V gene (reference sequence). There are 15 residues in the CDR3. CDR3 DNA sequence: TGTGCCACCAGCATCCAGGGGGCGCGCGGCGATGAGCAGTTCTTC. Its protein product is CATSIQGARGDEQFF.

The rearrangement links TRBV5-1 to TRBJ2-1; 16 nucleotides agree with TRBD2. V was clipped by 4 bases and J by 8 bases; unmatched bases: 9. The CDR3 is made up of 17 amino acids. Germline values: CDR1 SGHRS, CDR2 YFSETQ. This CDR3 is CASSGGTSGRVMYEQFF. The CDR3 DNA follows: TGCGCCAGCAGCGGCGGGACTAGCGGGAGGGTTATGTATGAGCAGTTCTTC.

V is TRBV18 and J is TRBJ1-2; tentative D call: TRBD1 (5 bases). This CDR3 comprises 15 residues. With 4 bases removed from V and 0 bases from J, the gap between germline ends came to 12 bases. Germline V gene sequence: CDR1 KGHSH, CDR2 LQKENI. Here the CDR3 reads CASSQAGLTNYGYTF. CDR3 coding DNA: TGTGCCAGCTCACAAGCAGGGCTTACTAACTATGGCTACACCTTC.

This chain uses TRBV9 with TRBJ2-6; 7 positions agree with TRBD2. The germline V gene encodes CDR1 SGDLS and CDR2 YYNGEE. The CDR3 consists of 18 residues. V shed 5 bases, J shed 0 bases, and the junction held 11 bases outside the gene matches. CDR3 sequence (DNA): TGTGCCAGCAGTCCGACCGGGGGGAACCCCTCTGGGGCCAACGTCCTGACTTTC. Residues: CASSPTGGNPSGANVLTF.

The rearrangement joins TRBV4-1 to TRBJ2-1; TRBD2 is a possible D gene (5 bases). The CDR3 totals 15 residues. Trimming shortened V by 0 bases and J by 7 bases, and 13 bases separated the two germline ends. Germline V gives CDR1 MGHRA, CDR2 YSYEKL. CDR3 in DNA: TGCGCCAGCAGCCAAGATCGGGGAACGTGGAATGAGCAGTTCTTC. Its translation is CASSQDRGTWNEQFF.